The 21 T cell receptor beta chains presented below share a single source sample, sequenced in a study of human T cells and chemical hapten exposure (dated by TCRdb to about 2021). The meaning of the sample's time point label: patch test 1, 2 weeks after DPC sensitization. The meaning of the sample's treatment or condition label: therapeutic diphenylcyclopropenone sensitization with weekly scalp DPC. The library was generated by RACE. The sequencing machine was a NextSeq 500. Starting from the raw public reads, TCRdb applied fastp trimming at Q25, assembled clones with MiXCR and retained in-frame beta chains. Every entry covers one CDR3 protein and lists the most common genes and DNA from its rows. Here the sample has a few hundred thousand distinct CDR3 sequences; about 4.4% occur a single time. Under 3% of the sample belongs to the ten largest clones. The source material was whole blood, sampled in connection with sensitization to the hapten diphenylcyclopropenone (DPC). The receptor set was obtained from a woman between 45 and 60 years old with alopecia areata. Some clones in this sample may be carry-over from other donors' samples.

This clonotype occurred many times. V is TRBV6-1 and J is TRBJ1-5; 8 nucleotides agree with TRBD1. Trimming at V came to 6 bases and at J to 6 bases, leaving 7 bases not matched to a gene. The V gene's germline CDR1 is MNHNS and CDR2 SASEGT. This CDR3 comprises 14 residues. The CDR3 sequence: CASRGPGGFQPQHF. In nucleotides, the CDR3 is TGTGCCAGCAGGGGCCCAGGGGGCTTTCAGCCCCAGCATTTT.

This clonotype occurred many times. The chain employs TRBV6-5 and TRBJ1-1; 9 bases map to TRBD1. V dropped 2 bases and J dropped 3; count of bases not matched to a gene: 1. The CDR3 has 14 amino acids. Germline assignment: CDR1 MNHEY and CDR2 SVGAGI. The CDR3 DNA reads as TGTGCCAGCAGTTACAACAGGGGGCACACTGAAGCTTTCTTT. This gives the protein CASSYNRGHTEAFF.

This clonotype was seen a few times. This chain connects TRBV20-1 to TRBJ2-3, with TRBD2 matching over 9 bases. The CDR3 totals 14 residues. The V segment lost 6 bases and the J segment 1 base; nucleotides outside the gene matches: 5. CDR1 is DFQATT and CDR2 is SNEGSKA in the germline V gene (reference sequence). CDR3 in DNA: TGCAGTGCCAATAGCGGGAGCCGCACAGATACGCAGTATTTT. Amino acid sequence: CSANSGSRTDTQYF.

This clonotype was seen a handful of times. The gene calls are TRBV20-1 and TRBJ2-1; tentatively, D is TRBD2 (6 bases). This CDR3 is built from 15 residues. V lost 3 bases and J 7 bases, leaving 19 bases between the germline ends. The germline V gene has CDR1 DFQATT and CDR2 SNEGSKA (reference sequence). The CDR3 nucleotides read TGCAGTGCTAGTGGCTATACCGGGAGCAGTAATGAGCAGTTCTTC. It yields the protein CSASGYTGSSNEQFF.

In its sample, this clonotype was seen many times. The chain couples TRBV27 to TRBJ2-7, with 7 bases identical to TRBD2. Germline V gives CDR1 MNHEY, CDR2 SMNVEV (reference sequence). The length of the CDR3 is 14 residues. The trim removed 6 bases at V and 7 bases at J, leaving 12 bases unmatched. CDR3 sequence: CASSSGGGRREQYF. DNA for the CDR3: TGTGCCAGCAGCTCTGGGGGGGGTCGGCGTGAGCAGTACTTC.

The count of this clonotype is one. This may be a read error: a much more frequent sequence differs by one nucleotide. V usage is TRBV29-1 and J usage is TRBJ2-4; D is unresolved. Germline-derived CDR1 and CDR2 are SQVTM and ANQGSEA. The CDR3 sequence is 12 residues long. V lost 5 bases and J 1 base, leaving 6 bases between the germline ends. CDR3 loop: CSVTFAKNIQYF. DNA of the CDR3: TGCAGCGTTACATTTGCCAAAAACATTCAGTACTTC.

In its sample, this clonotype was seen many times. The chain is built from TRBV20-1 and TRBJ2-7; 9 nucleotides align to TRBD2. This CDR3 is built from 14 residues. Germline trimming cut 2 bases from V and 7 bases from J; bases unmatched to any gene: 9. CDR1 and CDR2 (germline): DFQATT, SNEGSKA (reference sequence). CDR3 loop: CSARRTSVTGEQYF. The CDR3 bases are TGCAGTGCTAGAAGGACTAGCGTAACCGGGGAGCAGTACTTC.

J is TRBJ1-4 and V is TRBV12-3 or TRBV12-4; possible D gene TRBD1, 5 bases. The CDR3 consists of 14 residues. The V end was cut by 6 bases, the J end by 10 bases, with 18 bases between. The CDR3 DNA follows: TGTGCCAGCAGGAACCGGGACCCCGGGGGAAAACTGTTTTTT. Amino acid sequence: CASRNRDPGGKLFF.

This clonotype has a count of ten or more. The chain links TRBV3-1 to TRBJ2-5; tentative D call: TRBD2 (5 bases). This CDR3 spans 16 amino acids. The V end lost 0 bases, the J end lost 9 bases, and 20 bases lay between the germline ends. Germline CDR1 and CDR2: LGHDT and YNNKEL (reference sequence). CDR3 residues: CASSQELGAGFVAQYF. The DNA for the CDR3 is TGTGCCAGCAGCCAAGAACTGGGCGCGGGCTTTGTGGCCCAGTACTTC.

This clonotype was observed a few times. V is TRBV12-3 or TRBV12-4 and J is TRBJ2-1; D gene unclear. V lost 5 bases, J lost 9 bases, and 8 bases lay in between. The CDR3 sequence is 11 residues long. The DNA for the CDR3 is TGTGCCAGCAGTCCTGGCCCTGAGCAGTTCTTC. Amino acid sequence: CASSPGPEQFF.

This clonotype occurred a few times. The rearrangement links TRBV29-1 to TRBJ2-5; TRBD2 agrees at 8 bases. CDR3 length: 14 residues. With 0 bases clipped from V and 4 bases from J, the junction kept 4 bases outside the gene matches. CDR1 is SQVTM, CDR2 ANQGSEA, per germline. The CDR3 region is CSVEERLAGETQYF. CDR3 nucleotides: TGCAGCGTTGAAGAGCGTCTAGCGGGAGAGACCCAGTACTTC.

This clonotype was counted only a few times. The V and J genes are TRBV28 and TRBJ2-7; 9 nucleotides match TRBD1. Germline trimming cut 5 bases from V and 7 bases from J; bases unmatched to any gene: 12. Germline CDR1 reads MDHEN; CDR2 reads SYDVKM. The CDR3 is 15 residues long. CDR3 sequence (DNA): TGTGCCAGCAGTGTACAGGGGGCGAGGCTCGGGGAGCAGTACTTC. Its translation: CASSVQGARLGEQYF. Full variable domain (rest looked up from reference TRBV28 and TRBJ2-7): DVKVTQSSRYLVKRTGEKVFLECVQDMDHENMFWYRQDPGLGLRLIYFSYDVKMKEKGDIPEGYSVSREKKERFSLILESASTNQTSMYLCASSVQGARLGEQYFGPGTRLTVT.

This clonotype appeared many times. The chain has TRBV20-1 and TRBJ2-2, with D tentatively TRBD1 (6 bases). Between the trimmed V and J ends, which lost 1 base and 7 bases, there was a span of 13 bases. Germline CDR1 reads DFQATT; CDR2 reads SNEGSKA (reference sequence). This CDR3 region has 14 residues. The CDR3 DNA follows: TGCAGTGCTAGAGGGGGCAGGGGCGGCGGGGAGCTGTTTTTT. Translation gives CSARGGRGGGELFF.

This clonotype was counted between two and nine times. The chain is built from TRBV20-1 and TRBJ1-1, with D perhaps TRBD1 (6 bases). Germline loops: CDR1 DFQATT, CDR2 SNEGSKA (reference sequence). The ends were cut back, 1 base at V and 1 base at J, with 7 bases in the middle. The CDR3 loop spans 13 amino acids. This CDR3 is CSARGGQNTEAFF. The CDR3 bases are TGCAGTGCTAGAGGGGGACAGAACACTGAAGCTTTCTTT.

The table lists this clonotype with a few counts. CDR3 in amino acids: CASSPPPGLRETQYF. The CDR3 region has the DNA TGTGCCAGCAGCCCCCCCCCGGGGCTCCGGGAGACCCAGTACTTC. The chain employs TRBV7-2 and TRBJ2-5; D tentatively fits TRBD1 or TRBD2 (5 bases each). This CDR3 has 15 amino acids. Trimming removed 5 bases from V and 5 bases from J, with 18 bases in between. The germline V gene encodes CDR1 SGHTA and CDR2 FQGNSA.

In its sample, this clonotype was seen many times. The V call is TRBV11-2, the J call TRBJ1-1; D is uncertain. With 2 bases removed from V and 2 bases from J, the gap between germline ends came to 9 bases. Germline V gene lookup returns CDR1 SGHAT and CDR2 FQNNGV. This CDR3 is built from 14 residues. The CDR3 DNA is TGTGCCAGCAGCTTATATAACAGTAACACTGAAGCTTTCTTT. As protein: CASSLYNSNTEAFF.

This clonotype has at least ten counts. The rearrangement joins TRBV15 to TRBJ1-2; D remains ambiguous. The V end was cut by 0 bases, the J end by 4 bases, with 9 bases between. Germline loops: CDR1 LNHNV, CDR2 YYDKDF (reference sequence). This CDR3 spans 14 amino acids. CDR3 region: CATSRDVGFYGYTF. CDR3 sequence (DNA): TGTGCCACCAGCAGAGATGTAGGGTTCTATGGCTACACCTTC. Full variable domain (outside the CDR3, taken from reference TRBV15 and TRBJ1-2): DAMVIQNPRYQVTQFGKPVTLSCSQTLNHNVMYWYQQKSSQAPKLLFHYYDKDFNNEADTPDNFQSRRPNTSFCFLDIRSPGLGDTAMYLCATSRDVGFYGYTFGSGTRLTVV.

This clonotype appeared a few times. V usage is TRBV5-3 and J usage is TRBJ2-1; D may be TRBD1 (6 bases). TRBV5-3 is an open reading frame whose function is uncertain. This CDR3 comprises 14 residues. Trimming stripped 5 bases from V and 6 bases from J, with 15 bases between. CDR3 residues: CARSTHRVVNEQFF. Written as DNA, the CDR3 is TGTGCCAGAAGTACTCACAGGGTTGTCAATGAGCAGTTCTTC.

This clonotype was seen repeatedly, ten times or more. The chain carries TRBV21-1 and TRBJ2-3; the D call TRBD1 from the table was never checked on the DNA. TRBV21-1 is shown as a pseudogene. The CDR3 has 15 amino acids. The CDR3 reads CASSMTDREDHTQYF. The DNA for the CDR3 is TGTGCCAGCAGCATGACGGACAGGGAAGATCATACGCAGTATTTT.

The chain recombines TRBV12-3 or TRBV12-4 with TRBJ1-2, with 9 bases matching TRBD1. CDR3 size: 14 residues. V shed 6 bases, J shed 3 bases, and the junction held 5 bases outside the gene matches. The CDR3 protein is CASRRDRADYGYTF. The CDR3 DNA follows: TGTGCCAGCAGACGGGACAGGGCGGACTATGGCTACACCTTC.

This clonotype was recorded many times. This chain connects TRBV29-1 to TRBJ1-1, with D unresolved. The length of the CDR3 is 12 residues. The V and J ends lost 7 bases and 4 bases respectively, with 13 bases between them. Looked up from germline, CDR1 is SQVTM and CDR2 is ANQGSEA. Written as DNA, the CDR3 is TGCAGCGGGGATGCGGGGAGCACTGAAGCTTTCTTT. This gives the protein CSGDAGSTEAFF.